These 18 T cell receptor beta chains were sequenced from one sample in a study of post-analysis software for immune sequencing data. Study findings and constraints: Patients had higher frequencies than controls of about five TRBV segments, including TRBV5-6, TRBV5-1 and TRBV20-1.

The antigens of these receptors remain unknown. cDNA libraries of TCR beta carried unique molecular identifiers. TCRdb re-called the PCR reads with MiXCR, one entry per CDR3 protein. The data show 450,000 to 650,000 distinct CDR3 sequences, roughly two fifths seen once. Sequencing was carried out using blood. The receptors here all came from a girl aged 5 to 17 with multiple sclerosis.

The genes are TRBV7-8 and TRBJ2-2, with D tentatively TRBD1 (6 bases). V was clipped by 9 bases and J by 8 bases, with 22 bases between them. Germline V lookup: CDR1 SGHVS, CDR2 FQNEAQ. The CDR3 length is 15 residues. The CDR3 DNA reads TGTGCCAGTCAAGCCCGAAGGGGGTCCAAGGGGGAGCTGTTTTTT. Translated: CASQARRGSKGELFF. The full variable domain, its missing parts supplied by reference TRBV7-8 and TRBJ2-2, is GAGVSQSPRYKVAKRGQDVALRCDPISGHVSLFWYQQALGQGPEFLTYFQNEAQLDKSGLPSDRFFAERPEGSVSTLKIQRTQQEDSAVYLCASQARRGSKGELFFGEGSRLTVL.

This clonotype has a handful of counts. The rearrangement links TRBV7-2 to TRBJ2-7; no clear D. The germline CDR1 and CDR2 sequences are SGHTA and FQGNSA. V lost 6 bases and J lost 4, with 22 bases in between. CDR3 length: 16 amino acids. The CDR3 DNA reads TGTGCCAGCAGGCTGACCCCGCCCAACTCCAAATACGAGCAGTACTTC. Encoded protein: CASRLTPPNSKYEQYF.

The CDR3 coding sequence is TGTGCCAGCAGTGAAGGGAGGGGGGCCTACGAGCAGTACTTC. Translating gives CASSEGRGAYEQYF. The V gene is TRBV2, the J gene TRBJ2-7; D possibly matches TRBD1 or TRBD2 (6 bases each). The CDR3 is 14 residues long. CDR1 is SNHLY and CDR2 is FYNNEI in the germline V gene. V dropped 1 base and J dropped 2 bases, with 9 bases sitting between them.

This clonotype was observed a handful of times. V usage is TRBV28 and J usage is TRBJ2-1, with a possible D match to TRBD1 (6 bases). The CDR3 consists of 16 residues. Germline V gene sequence: CDR1 MDHEN, CDR2 SYDVKM. The V gene lost 5 bases and the J gene lost 3 bases, with 17 bases spanning the gap. The CDR3 coding sequence is TGTGCCAGCAGTAAATCTGGGGGCCGTATCTACAATGAGCAGTTCTTC. This sequence encodes CASSKSGGRIYNEQFF.

The chain joins TRBV7-6 to TRBJ2-7, with unresolved D. The V and J ends lost 2 bases and 7 bases respectively, with 9 bases between them. Germline assignment: CDR1 SGHVS and CDR2 FNYEAQ. CDR3 length: 12 amino acids. The CDR3 DNA is TGTGCCAGCAGCTTAAGCGATCTAGAGCAGTACTTC. Encoded protein: CASSLSDLEQYF.

This clonotype was picked up many times. The rearrangement uses TRBV29-1 and TRBJ1-2; maybe TRBD1 (5 bases). With 5 bases removed from V and 9 bases from J, the gap between germline ends came to 7 bases. CDR1 and CDR2 (germline): SQVTM, ANQGSEA. The CDR3 is 9 residues long. CDR3 sequence (DNA): TGCAGCGTTTGGACAAGCTACACCTTC. It specifies CSVWTSYTF.

The chain has TRBV10-3 and TRBJ2-1, with a possible D match to TRBD2 (5 bases). V lost 0 bases and J lost 9, with 12 bases in between. The V gene's germline CDR1 is ENHRY and CDR2 SYGVKD. This CDR3 spans 14 amino acids. CDR3 sequence reads: CAISESNGRGEQFF. The CDR3 DNA is TGTGCCATCAGTGAGTCAAACGGACGGGGTGAGCAGTTCTTC.

The genes are TRBV2 and TRBJ2-7; the D gene is possibly TRBD1 (6 bases). Germline lookup yields CDR1 SNHLY and CDR2 FYNNEI. This CDR3 is built from 13 residues. Trimming took off 6 bases at V and 0 bases at J, with 9 bases between the two ends. The CDR3 DNA reads TGTGCCAGCAGAGCGGACAGCTCCTACGAGCAGTACTTC. The encoded protein is CASRADSSYEQYF.

About this clonotype: A read error may produce the germline difference seen at one junction end. The V call is TRBV20-1, the J call TRBJ1-5, with 10 bases lining up with TRBD1. The CDR3 runs 14 residues. Per germline, CDR1 DFQATT and CDR2 SNEGSKA (reference sequence). The CDR3 is CSARGGTGDQPQHF. As DNA, the CDR3 is TGCAGTGCCAGAGGGGGGACAGGGGATCAGCCCCAGCATTTT.

The chain recombines TRBV5-6 with TRBJ1-6; D possibly corresponds to TRBD1 (6 bases). The germline V and J ends were trimmed by 4 bases and 4 bases, with 15 bases remaining between them. In germline, CDR1 is SGHDT, CDR2 YYEEEE. There are 16 residues in the CDR3. The CDR3 nucleotides read TGTGCCAGCAGCCCGACTAGCAGGGGTTATAATTCACCCCTCCACTTT. This sequence encodes CASSPTSRGYNSPLHF.

The table lists this clonotype with a few counts. The chain has TRBV20-1 and TRBJ1-2; D uncertain. V was clipped by 0 bases and J by 4 bases, with 6 bases between them. CDR3 length: 12 amino acids. CDR1 DFQATT and CDR2 SNEGSKA come from the germline V gene (reference sequence). Here the CDR3 reads CSARDRLYGYTF. CDR3 nucleotide sequence: TGCAGTGCTAGAGATCGCCTCTATGGCTACACCTTC.

The genes are TRBV5-6 and TRBJ2-7; 7 positions agree with TRBD2. CDR3 length: 14 amino acids. From germline, CDR1 is SGHDT and CDR2 YYEEEE. V lost 2 bases to trimming and J lost 6 bases; unmatched junction nucleotides: 8. CDR3 nucleotide sequence: TGTGCCAGCAGCTTAACTGGGAGGGCCTTCGAGCAGTACTTC. It specifies CASSLTGRAFEQYF.

This chain connects TRBV9 to TRBJ2-1; TRBD2 matches 9 bases. Losses at the gene ends were 3 bases for V and 1 base for J; bases not matched to a gene: 2. CDR1 is SGDLS, CDR2 YYNGEE, per germline. The CDR3 length is 15 residues. CDR3 in DNA: TGTGCCAGCAGCGCACTAGCGGGTTCCTACAATGAGCAGTTCTTC. This gives the protein CASSALAGSYNEQFF.

The chain employs TRBV4-1 and TRBJ1-1; possible D gene TRBD1, 5 bases. Germline V gene lookup returns CDR1 MGHRA and CDR2 YSYEKL. V was shortened by 2 bases and J by 4 bases, with 20 bases between the two germline ends. CDR3 size: 17 residues. The CDR3 DNA reads as TGCGCCAGCAGCCAACCTCTTCGAGGCCGGGGGAGCACTGAAGCTTTCTTT. It translates to CASSQPLRGRGSTEAFF.

A few counts support this clonotype. The genes are TRBV7-2 and TRBJ2-3; D gene uncertain. The CDR3 runs to 16 residues. Trimming left V 1 base short and J 0 bases short, with 11 bases between. Germline V gene data show CDR1 as SGHTA and CDR2 as FQGNSA. The CDR3 reads CASSLGSWVSTDTQYF. The CDR3, as DNA: TGTGCCAGCAGCTTAGGCTCATGGGTTAGCACAGATACGCAGTATTTT.

This clonotype was seen only a few times. This chain joins TRBV10-3 and TRBJ2-5; 9 nucleotides align to TRBD2. The germline V gene has CDR1 ENHRY and CDR2 SYGVKD. V lost 4 bases, J lost 2 bases, and 5 bases stayed unmatched. The CDR3 is made up of 15 amino acids. DNA for the CDR3: TGTGCCATCAGTGTTGCGCTAGCGGGGCAAGAGACCCAGTACTTC. Amino acids: CAISVALAGQETQYF.

The chain joins TRBV5-1 to TRBJ1-1; D may be TRBD1 (5 bases). V gave up 0 bases and J gave up 6 bases, with 12 bases separating them. The CDR3 is 14 residues long. CDR1 is SGHRS and CDR2 is YFSETQ in the germline V gene. CDR3 coding DNA: TGCGCCAGCAGCTTGGCCATCCGGGGACCTGAAGCTTTCTTT. As protein: CASSLAIRGPEAFF.

This chain joins TRBV5-1 and TRBJ1-1, with D maybe TRBD1 (5 bases). The length of the CDR3 is 13 residues. Germline assignment: CDR1 SGHRS and CDR2 YFSETQ. Between the trimmed V and J ends, which lost 6 bases and 8 bases, there was a span of 17 bases. This CDR3 is CASTVVGVGEAFF. DNA for the CDR3: TGCGCCAGCACCGTCGTAGGGGTCGGCGAAGCTTTCTTT.